This paragraph reports one T cell receptor (beta chain). What it binds is unknown. Sequencing ends 3 residues short of the CDR3 end; the germline J gene provides the rest. V was shortened by 2 bases and J by 4 bases, with 6 bases between the two germline ends. Germline CDR1 reads SGHAT; CDR2 reads FQDESV (reference sequence). CDR3 length: 12 amino acids. The data belong to a study of T cells in women clearing cervical HPV infection. Study information: Control women cleared a single incident HPV16 infection within 12 months.

Genomic DNA, averaging roughly 1,200 ng per sample, yielded TCR beta CDR3 via immunoSEQ. TCRdb's copy holds only in-frame clones and misses some; the assay was immunoSEQ multiplex PCR. The data show under 40,000 clones, and the top ten clones hold about 3.7%. Study results and caveats: Repertoire richness, not evenness, was significantly elevated in CIN3+ cases versus controls. Associations may precede or follow infection; HPV-specific or memory T cells were not isolated.

The chain has TRBV11-1 and TRBJ2-7, with no clear D. Specimen: blood buffy coat. The receptor's source is a woman between 18 and 75 years old with a cervical HPV16 infection that either progressed to CIN3+ or cleared (not recorded which). The CDR3 loop reads CASSLSRYEQYF. Incomplete CDR3 DNA: TGTGCCAGCAGCTTATCCAGATACGAG.